One and the same sample provided the 7 T cell receptor beta chains below, sequenced in a study of OX40 agonist ivuxolimab in advanced cancers. Library preparation used the immunoSEQ multiplex PCR assay. As stored in TCRdb, this immuneACCESS dataset retains in-frame rearrangements with V and J assigned. A fraction of the clones does not appear; measured against another copy, unresolved V genes explain less than half of the discrepancy, and the remainder lacks a known reason. The sample table records about 70,000 clones; about 89% of these occur just once. The leading ten clones occupy 10% to 15% of the sample. Source: CD4+ or CD8+ T cells sorted from blood, taken in a trial of the OX40 agonist ivuxolimab. The receptors were sampled from an adult with an advanced solid tumor such as melanoma, head and neck, liver or kidney cancer.

Only one count was recorded for this clone. The chain is built from TRBV5-1 and TRBJ2-3; no firm D call. Germline-derived CDR1 and CDR2 are SGHRS and YFSETQ. Trimming removed 2 bases at V and 6 bases at J, with 10 bases between. This CDR3 contains 13 residues. CDR3 DNA sequence: TGCGCCAGCAGCTTCGACTCGGGTGATACGCAGTATTTT. Translated, it gives CASSFDSGDTQYF.

The chain joins TRBV15 to TRBJ1-2; D might be TRBD1 (5 bases). There are 15 residues in the CDR3. Germline V CDR1 and CDR2: LNHNV, YYDKDF (reference sequence). V was shortened by 1 base and J by 4 bases, with 13 bases between the two germline ends. CDR3 coding DNA: TGTGCCACCAGCAGAGTTCAGGGAAGTAGCTATGGCTACACCTTC. Protein: CATSRVQGSSYGYTF.

The chain uses TRBV7-8 and TRBJ1-1; D gene ambiguous. The CDR3 runs to 14 residues. V dropped 5 bases and J dropped 0 bases, with 10 bases sitting between them. Germline loops: CDR1 SGHVS, CDR2 FQNEAQ. For the CDR3, the DNA is TGTGCCAGCAGCACTGGACGGTTGAACACTGAAGCTTTCTTT. Its protein product is CASSTGRLNTEAFF.

The genes are TRBV19 and TRBJ2-7; D could derive from TRBD1 or TRBD2 (7 bases each). This CDR3 has 17 residues. V was cut by 5 bases and J by 3 bases, with 23 bases left in between. Germline V CDR1 and CDR2: LNHDA, SQIVND (reference sequence). CDR3 nucleotide sequence: TGTGCCAGTAGTCTCAACTGGGGGGGGACAGACCGCTACGAGCAGTACTTC. Its protein is CASSLNWGGTDRYEQYF.

This CDR3 is CASSYGLGGTDTQYF. CDR3 in DNA: TGTGCCAGCAGTTACGGACTAGGGGGCACAGATACGCAGTATTTT. V usage is TRBV27 and J usage is TRBJ2-3, with TRBD2 matching over 7 bases. Germline trimming cut 4 bases from V and 1 base from J; bases unmatched to any gene: 5. Germline V gene lookup returns CDR1 MNHEY and CDR2 SMNVEV (reference sequence). The length of the CDR3 is 15 residues.

The chain has TRBV11-3 and TRBJ2-5, with 7 bases fitting TRBD1. The DNA end favors TRBJ2-7, so the J call may be wrong. Germline values: CDR1 SGHNT, CDR2 YENEEA. There are 14 residues in the CDR3. The CDR3 DNA is TGTGCCAGCAGCTTATCGGGACAGCACTACGAGCAGTACTTC. Translating it yields CASSLSGQHYEQYF.

The rearrangement uses TRBV6-5 and TRBJ1-1, with D uncertain. Trimming shortened V by 0 bases and J by 0 bases, and 5 bases separated the two germline ends. The CDR3 covers 14 residues. Germline values: CDR1 MNHEY, CDR2 SVGAGI. The CDR3: CASSYSSLNTEAFF. The CDR3 DNA sequence: TGTGCCAGCAGTTACTCGAGTCTGAACACTGAAGCTTTCTTT.